This T cell receptor (beta chain) was documented in a study of blood T cell repertoires in COVID-19 (dated by TCRdb to 2018 to 2020). For the wider study: Collaborator samples came from the United States, Italy and Spain and covered acute and convalescent phases of COVID-19. The prospective study material was composed of cDNA or gDNA derived from T cells, B-cell-depleted T cells, or PBMCs. Subjects who had been exposed to COVID-19, were actively infected with it, or had recovered from it provided the deeply sampled blood TCRbeta repertoires that made up the dataset. A freely available public database, intended as a resource for researchers studying the immune response to SARS-CoV-2, is where the repertoires were released. The samples were drawn from two sources: the first 160 participants of the ongoing ImmuneRACE study, and fewer than 1,500 subjects contributed by 6 global collaborators. Sample metadata almost always included a de-identified subject ID, COVID-19 status, age in years and sex. Where available, HLA class I and class II types were obtained from metadata supplied by the sample provider rather than from assay-based typing.

The immunoSEQ Assay, a bias-controlled multiplex PCR, was used to amplify TCRbeta CDR3 regions from genomic DNA. The published analysis was carried out like this. Within the assay, amplification of reference gene primers was used to estimate how many nucleated cells each sample contained. Sequence reads were collapsed and filtered to measure the absolute abundance of every unique TCRbeta CDR3 rearrangement. For each sample, productive Simpson clonality was calculated as the square root of Simpson's diversity index across productive rearrangements. What TCRdb holds here is the immuneACCESS table cut down to in-frame rearrangements. Part of the clones is not present; checked against another copy, under half of the missing clones reflect an unresolved V gene, and the others are unexplained. V and J calls and clone size are as listed in that table; D and trimming were resolved from the DNA. This sample has 300,000 to 350,000 clones in its table, and around 88% of those were observed once. The biggest ten clones account for roughly 1.7% of the sample.

In Seattle, one collaborating source enrolled patients while the infection was active and tracked those patients longitudinally over the course of disease. The collaborating institutions used their own protocols to collect whole blood in K2EDTA tubes. For TCRbeta analysis, collaborators shipped samples in one of three forms: frozen whole blood, isolated PBMCs, or DNA extracted from either of those sample types. Per the germline V gene (reference sequence), SGHKS is the CDR1 and YYEKEE is the CDR2. Relative to germline, V is missing 5 bases and J is missing 5 bases, with 5 bases of the junction outside any gene match. CDR3 length: 14 amino acids, cysteine to phenylalanine. Just CDR3 DNA is preserved here, 42 bases in frame from base 1. What the authors observed across the whole study: The quantity of clinical and demographic metadata differed by source and by participant and was supplied without curation.

Note on this clone: Its antigen specificity is not known. Per-base qualities were not stored, and no clone one base away is much larger.

The source of this sequence is a woman aged 25-40 years with COVID-19, enrolled during active disease. The sequence is built from TRBV5-5 and TRBJ2-1; 9 middle bases align to TRBD1. Material for sequencing was peripheral blood. The nucleotide sequence is TGTGCCAGCAGGGATGGACAGGGGCACAATGAGCAGTTCTTC. It translates as CASRDGQGHNEQFF.